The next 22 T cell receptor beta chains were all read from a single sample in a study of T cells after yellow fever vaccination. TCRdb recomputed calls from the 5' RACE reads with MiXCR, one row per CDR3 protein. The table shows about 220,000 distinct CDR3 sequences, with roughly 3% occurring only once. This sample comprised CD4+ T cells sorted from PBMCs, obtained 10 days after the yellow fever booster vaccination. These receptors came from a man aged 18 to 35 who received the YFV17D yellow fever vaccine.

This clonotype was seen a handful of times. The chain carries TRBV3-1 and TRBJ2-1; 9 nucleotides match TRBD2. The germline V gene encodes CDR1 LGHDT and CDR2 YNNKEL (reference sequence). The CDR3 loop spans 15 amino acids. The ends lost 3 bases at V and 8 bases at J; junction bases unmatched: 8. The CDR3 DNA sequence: TGTGCCAGCAGCCACGACGCGCGGGGGGGCTATGAGCAGTTCTTC. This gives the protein CASSHDARGGYEQFF.

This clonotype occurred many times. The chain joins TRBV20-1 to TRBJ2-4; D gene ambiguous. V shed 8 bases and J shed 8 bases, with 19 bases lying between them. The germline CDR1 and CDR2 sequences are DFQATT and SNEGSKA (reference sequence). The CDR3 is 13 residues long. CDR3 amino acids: CSSRSPGNHIQYF. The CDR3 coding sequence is TGCAGTTCGCGTAGTCCAGGCAATCACATTCAGTACTTC.

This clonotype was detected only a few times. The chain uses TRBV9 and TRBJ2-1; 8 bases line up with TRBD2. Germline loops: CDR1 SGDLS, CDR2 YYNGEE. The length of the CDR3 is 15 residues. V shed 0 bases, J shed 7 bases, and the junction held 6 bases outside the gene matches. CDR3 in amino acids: CASSVDLAGSNEQFF. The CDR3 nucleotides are TGTGCCAGCAGCGTAGACCTAGCGGGTAGTAATGAGCAGTTCTTC.

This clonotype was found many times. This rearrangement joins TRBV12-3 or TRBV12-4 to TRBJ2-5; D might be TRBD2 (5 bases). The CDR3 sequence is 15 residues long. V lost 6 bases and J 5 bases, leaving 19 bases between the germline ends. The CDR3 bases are TGTGCCAGCAGCCGACGGGTGTACGGGGTGGAGACCCAGTACTTC. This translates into CASSRRVYGVETQYF.

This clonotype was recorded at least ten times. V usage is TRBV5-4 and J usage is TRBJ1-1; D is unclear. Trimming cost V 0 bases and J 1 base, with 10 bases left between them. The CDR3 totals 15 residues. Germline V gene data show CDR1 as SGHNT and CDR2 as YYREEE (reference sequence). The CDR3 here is CASSLEVWENTEAFF. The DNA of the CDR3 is TGTGCCAGCAGCTTGGAGGTGTGGGAGAACACTGAAGCTTTCTTT.

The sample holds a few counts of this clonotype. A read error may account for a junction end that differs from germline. CDR3 DNA sequence: TGTGCTAGCAGCTTAGAATATCGAGTAGAGACCCAGTACTTC. This gives the protein CASSLEYRVETQYF. The chain has TRBV7-7 and TRBJ2-5, with D hard to call. The CDR3 totals 14 residues. Germline V CDR1 and CDR2: SSHAT, FNYEAQ (reference sequence).

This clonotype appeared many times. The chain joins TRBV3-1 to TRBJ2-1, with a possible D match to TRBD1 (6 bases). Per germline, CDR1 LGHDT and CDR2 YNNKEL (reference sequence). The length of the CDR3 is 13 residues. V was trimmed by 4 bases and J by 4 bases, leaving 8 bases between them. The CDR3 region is CASSLQGYNEQFF. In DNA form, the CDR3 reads TGTGCCAGCAGCCTACAGGGATACAATGAGCAGTTCTTC.

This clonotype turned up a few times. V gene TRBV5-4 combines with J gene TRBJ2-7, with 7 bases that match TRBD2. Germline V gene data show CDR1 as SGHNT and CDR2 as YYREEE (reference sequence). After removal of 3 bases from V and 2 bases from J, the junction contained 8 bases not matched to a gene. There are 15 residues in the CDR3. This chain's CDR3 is CASSWGGPPAYEQYF. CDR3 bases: TGTGCCAGCAGCTGGGGGGGACCCCCAGCCTACGAGCAGTACTTC.

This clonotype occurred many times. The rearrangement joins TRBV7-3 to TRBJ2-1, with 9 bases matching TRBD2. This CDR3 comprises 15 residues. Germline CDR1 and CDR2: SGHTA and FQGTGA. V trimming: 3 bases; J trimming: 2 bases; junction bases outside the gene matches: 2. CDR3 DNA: TGTGCCAGCAGCTTGAGACTAGCGGCCTACAATGAGCAGTTCTTC. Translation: CASSLRLAAYNEQFF. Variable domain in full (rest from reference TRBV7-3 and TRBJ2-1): GAGVSQTPSNKVTEKGKYVELRCDPISGHTALYWYRQSLGQGPEFLIYFQGTGAADDSGLPNDRFFAVRPEGSVSTLKIQRTERGDSAVYLCASSLRLAAYNEQFFGPGTRLTVL.

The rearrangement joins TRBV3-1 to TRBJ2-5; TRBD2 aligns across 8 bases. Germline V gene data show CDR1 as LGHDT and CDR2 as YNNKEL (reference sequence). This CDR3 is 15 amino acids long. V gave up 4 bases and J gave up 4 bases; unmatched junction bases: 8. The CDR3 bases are TGTGCCAGCAGCCTTCAAAGCGGGGGCGGAGAGACCCAGTACTTC. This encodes CASSLQSGGGETQYF.

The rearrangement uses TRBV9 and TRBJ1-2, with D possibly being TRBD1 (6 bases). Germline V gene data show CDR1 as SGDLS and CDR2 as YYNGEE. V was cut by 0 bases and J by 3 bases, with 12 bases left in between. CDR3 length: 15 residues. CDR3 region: CASSVGRAGDYGYTF. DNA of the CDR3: TGTGCCAGCAGCGTAGGCCGGGCAGGGGACTATGGCTACACCTTC.

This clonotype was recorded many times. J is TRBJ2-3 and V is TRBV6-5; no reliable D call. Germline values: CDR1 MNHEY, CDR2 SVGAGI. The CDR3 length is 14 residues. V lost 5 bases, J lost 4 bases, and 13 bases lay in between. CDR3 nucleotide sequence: TGTGCCAGCAGTCGAACCCTTTACGCAGATACGCAGTATTTT. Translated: CASSRTLYADTQYF.

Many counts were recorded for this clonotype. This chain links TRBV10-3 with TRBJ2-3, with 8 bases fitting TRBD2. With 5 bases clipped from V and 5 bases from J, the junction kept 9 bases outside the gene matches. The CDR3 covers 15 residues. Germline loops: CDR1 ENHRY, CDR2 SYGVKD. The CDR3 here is CAISTLGTRLDTQYF. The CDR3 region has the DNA TGTGCCATCAGTACCCTTGGGACTAGACTAGATACGCAGTATTTT.

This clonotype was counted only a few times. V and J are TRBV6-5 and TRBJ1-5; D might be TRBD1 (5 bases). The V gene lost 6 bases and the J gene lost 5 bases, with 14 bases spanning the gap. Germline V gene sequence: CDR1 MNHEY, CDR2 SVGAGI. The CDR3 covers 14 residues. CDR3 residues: CASSGTGAYQPQHF. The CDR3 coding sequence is TGTGCCAGCAGCGGGACGGGCGCTTATCAGCCCCAGCATTTT.

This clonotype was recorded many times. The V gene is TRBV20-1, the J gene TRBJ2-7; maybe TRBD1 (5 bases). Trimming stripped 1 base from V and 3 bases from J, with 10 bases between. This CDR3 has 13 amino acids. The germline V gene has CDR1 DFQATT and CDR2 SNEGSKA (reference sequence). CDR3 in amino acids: CSARGTPYYEQYF. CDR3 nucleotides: TGCAGTGCTAGAGGGACACCTTACTACGAGCAGTACTTC.

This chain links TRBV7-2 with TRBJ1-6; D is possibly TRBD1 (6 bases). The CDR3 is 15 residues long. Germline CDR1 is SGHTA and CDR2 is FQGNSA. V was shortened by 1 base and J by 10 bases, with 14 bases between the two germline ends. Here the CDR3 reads CASSLVAGAISPLHF. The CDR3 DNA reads TGTGCCAGCAGCTTAGTGGCGGGGGCTATCTCACCCCTCCACTTT. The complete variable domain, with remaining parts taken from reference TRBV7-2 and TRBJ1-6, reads GAGVSQSPSNKVTEKGKDVELRCDPISGHTALYWYRQSLGQGLEFLIYFQGNSAPDKSGLPSDRFSAERTGGSVSTLTIQRTQQEDSAVYLCASSLVAGAISPLHFGNGTRLTVT.

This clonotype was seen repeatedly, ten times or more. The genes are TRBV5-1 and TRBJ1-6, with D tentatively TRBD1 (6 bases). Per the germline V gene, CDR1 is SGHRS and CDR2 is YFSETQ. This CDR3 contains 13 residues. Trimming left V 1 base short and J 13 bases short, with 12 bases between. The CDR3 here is CASSLIGGAPLHF. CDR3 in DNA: TGCGCCAGCAGCTTGATAGGGGGAGCTCCCCTCCACTTT.

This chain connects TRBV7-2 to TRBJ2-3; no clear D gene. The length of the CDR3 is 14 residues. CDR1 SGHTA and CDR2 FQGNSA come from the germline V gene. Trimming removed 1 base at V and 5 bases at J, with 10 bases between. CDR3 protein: CASSLDGLLDTQYF. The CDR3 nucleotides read TGTGCCAGCAGCTTAGACGGGTTGCTAGATACGCAGTATTTT.

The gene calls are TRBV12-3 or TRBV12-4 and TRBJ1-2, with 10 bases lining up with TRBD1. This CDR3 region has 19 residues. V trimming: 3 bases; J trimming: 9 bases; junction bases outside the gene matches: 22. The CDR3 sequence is CASSLNGAGTGDPRYSYTF. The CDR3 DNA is TGTGCCAGCAGTTTGAATGGGGCGGGGACAGGGGACCCAAGATATAGCTACACCTTC.

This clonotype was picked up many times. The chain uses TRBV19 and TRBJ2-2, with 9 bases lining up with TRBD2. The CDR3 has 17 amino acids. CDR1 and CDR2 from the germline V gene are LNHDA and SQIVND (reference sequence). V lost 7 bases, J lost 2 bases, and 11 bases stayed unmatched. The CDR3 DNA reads TGTGCCAGTAAGAGCGGTAGCGGGGGCCCCAACACCGGGGAGCTGTTTTTT. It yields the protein CASKSGSGGPNTGELFF.

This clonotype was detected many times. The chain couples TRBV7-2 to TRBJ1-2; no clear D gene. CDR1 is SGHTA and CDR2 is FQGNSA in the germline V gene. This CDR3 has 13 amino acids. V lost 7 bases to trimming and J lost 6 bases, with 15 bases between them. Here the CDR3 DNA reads TGTGCCAGCAACCTCCCCTTGGCCCATGGCTACACCTTC. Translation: CASNLPLAHGYTF. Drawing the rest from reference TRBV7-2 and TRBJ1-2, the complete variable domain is GAGVSQSPSNKVTEKGKDVELRCDPISGHTALYWYRQSLGQGLEFLIYFQGNSAPDKSGLPSDRFSAERTGGSVSTLTIQRTQQEDSAVYLCASNLPLAHGYTFGSGTRLTVV.

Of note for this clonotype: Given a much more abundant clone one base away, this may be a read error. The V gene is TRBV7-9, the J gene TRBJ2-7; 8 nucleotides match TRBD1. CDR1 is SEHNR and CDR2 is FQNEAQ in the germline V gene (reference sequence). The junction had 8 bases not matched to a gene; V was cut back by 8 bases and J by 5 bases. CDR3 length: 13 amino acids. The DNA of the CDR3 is TGTGCCAGCCGCCAGACAGGGGTCGACGAGCAGTACTTC. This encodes CASRQTGVDEQYF.